This TCR beta chain came from a study of blood T cell repertoires in COVID-19. Study context: Researchers got acute and convalescent COVID-19 samples from the United States, Italy and Spain. PBMCs, B-cell-depleted T cells, or T cells were the source of the cDNA or gDNA that made up the material.

Per the authors' pipeline: Amplified reference gene primers provided the basis for estimating nucleated cell counts. Data came from immunoSEQ multiplex PCR; TCRdb stores just in-frame clones and leaves some out. V and J calls and clone size follow that table, whereas D and trimming were derived from the DNA. Found here are a few hundred thousand clones, about 86% of them singletons; the top ten hold 15% to 18%. Enrolled during active infection, Seattle patients were then followed longitudinally. The clonotype comes from a person aged 65-85 years with COVID-19, enrolled during active disease. The sample was peripheral blood.

The CDR3 here is CASSSGESLYEQYF. In DNA form, the CDR3 reads TGTGCCAGCAGTTCAGGGGAATCGTTGTACGAGCAGTACTTC. The chain employs TRBV27 and TRBJ2-7; D is perhaps TRBD1 (6 bases). The CDR3 sequence is 14 residues long. Trimming left V 4 bases short and J 4 bases short, with 14 bases between. Germline V CDR1 and CDR2: MNHEY, SMNVEV (reference sequence).